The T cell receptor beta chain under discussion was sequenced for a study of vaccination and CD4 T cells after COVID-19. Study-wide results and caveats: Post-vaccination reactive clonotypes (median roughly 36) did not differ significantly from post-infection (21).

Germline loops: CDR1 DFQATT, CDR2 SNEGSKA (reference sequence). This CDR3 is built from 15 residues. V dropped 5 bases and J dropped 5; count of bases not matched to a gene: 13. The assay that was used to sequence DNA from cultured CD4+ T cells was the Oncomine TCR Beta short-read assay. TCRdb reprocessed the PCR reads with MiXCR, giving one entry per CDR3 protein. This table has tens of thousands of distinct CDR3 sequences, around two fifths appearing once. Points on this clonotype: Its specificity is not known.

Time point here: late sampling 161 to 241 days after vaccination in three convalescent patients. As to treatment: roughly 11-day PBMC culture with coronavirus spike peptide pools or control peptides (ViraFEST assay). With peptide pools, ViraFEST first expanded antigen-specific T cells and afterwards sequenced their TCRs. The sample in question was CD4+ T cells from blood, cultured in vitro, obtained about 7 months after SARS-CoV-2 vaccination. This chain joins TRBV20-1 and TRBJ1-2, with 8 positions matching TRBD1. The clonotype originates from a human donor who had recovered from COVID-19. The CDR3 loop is CSAPKRTGRDYGYTF. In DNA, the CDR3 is TGCAGTGCTCCGAAACGGACAGGGCGGGATTATGGCTACACCTTC.